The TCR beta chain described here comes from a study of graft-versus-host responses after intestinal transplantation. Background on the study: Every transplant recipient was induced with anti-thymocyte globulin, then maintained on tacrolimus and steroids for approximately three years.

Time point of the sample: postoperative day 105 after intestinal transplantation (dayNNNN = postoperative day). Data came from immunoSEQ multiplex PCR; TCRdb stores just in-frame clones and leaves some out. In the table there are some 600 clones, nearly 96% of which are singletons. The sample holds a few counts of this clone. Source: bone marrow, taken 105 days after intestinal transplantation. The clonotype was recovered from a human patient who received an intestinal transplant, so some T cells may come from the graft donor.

The CDR3 region is CASSEQQGHGNTIYF. The CDR3 DNA follows: TGTGCCAGCAGTGAACAACAGGGGCATGGAAACACCATATATTTT. The chain carries TRBV6-1 and TRBJ1-3, with TRBD1 matching over 7 bases. The CDR3 length is 15 residues. CDR1 is MNHNS and CDR2 is SASEGT in the germline V gene. The J segment lost 3 bases and the V segment lost 2 bases, leaving 4 bases of the junction unmatched.